This TCR beta chain is from a study of OX40 agonist ivuxolimab in advanced cancers. The overall study: Partial responses occurred in Three dose-escalation patients, one with hepatocellular carcinoma and two with cutaneous melanoma. Study findings and constraints: CD8+ T cells were the subset that, on average, had more expanded clones than CD4+.

The CDR3 loop spans 16 amino acids. Germline-derived CDR1 and CDR2 are SGHRS and YFSETQ. The junction had 10 bases not matched to a gene; V was cut back by 4 bases and J by 5 bases. Remarks on this clone: Its antigen is as yet unknown.

Method: immunoSEQ multiplex PCR; TCRdb's copy keeps in-frame clones and lacks some. The data contain 75,000 to 80,000 clones, roughly 80% of them singletons. This receptor was taken from an adult with an advanced solid tumor such as melanoma, head and neck, liver or kidney cancer. Sequences were derived from CD4+ or CD8+ T cells sorted from blood, sampled in a trial of the OX40 agonist ivuxolimab. V gene TRBV5-1 combines with J gene TRBJ2-3; 10 bases are shared with TRBD2. In nucleotides, the CDR3 is TGCGCCAGCAGCGATAGCGGGAGGCCGGTTGGAGATACGCAGTATTTT. Protein product: CASSDSGRPVGDTQYF.